This T cell receptor (beta chain) was captured by sequencing in a study of T-cell memory formation after mild COVID-19. Whole-study results and caveats: Contracting clones from day 15 to 85 had balanced CD4/CD8; later expanders favoured CD4+. Contracting clones localized mainly to CM and EM when CD4+ and mainly to EMRA when CD8+.

MiXCR was run by TCRdb on the 5' RACE reads, yielding one entry per CDR3 protein. The sample contains under 200,000 distinct CDR3 sequences, around 30% of which appear only once. As to this clonotype: Its antigen is currently unknown.

The trim removed 8 bases at V and 8 bases at J, leaving 10 bases unmatched. CDR3 length: 13 amino acids. Germline CDR1 is LGHNA and CDR2 is YSLEER. This TCR came from an adult woman who had mild COVID-19 (a few samples of this study predate the infection). Cell type and time point are not known. The sample consisted of PBMCs or a T cell subset sorted from them (not recorded which). The chain uses TRBV4-3 and TRBJ1-2, with 8 bases lining up with TRBD1. CDR3 bases: TGCGCCAGCGGAGGTTCAGGGGGCTACGGCTACACCTTC. As protein: CASGGSGGYGYTF.